This T cell receptor (beta chain) was sequenced for a study of CD8 T cells in ankylosing spondylitis. This clonotype was observed a handful of times. TCRdb recomputed calls from the 5' RACE reads with MiXCR, one row per CDR3 protein. The table has more than 110,000 distinct CDR3 sequences, roughly 7.7% seen once. Germline V gene data show CDR1 as MGHRA and CDR2 as YSYEKL. Unmatched junction bases numbered 6, after V lost 1 base and J lost 5 bases. The length of the CDR3 is 17 residues. The TCR sequence derives from a male donor with ankylosing spondylitis. The chain joins TRBV4-1 to TRBJ2-3, with 13 bases aligning to TRBD2. Sequencing input: synovial fluid, either unsorted or a sorted T cell fraction (not recorded which). In DNA form, the CDR3 reads TGCGCCAGCAGCCAAGGGATAGGACTAGCGGGAGAAGATACGCAGTATTTT. As protein: CASSQGIGLAGEDTQYF.